This TCR beta chain was obtained from a study of T cells in Graves' hyperthyroidism and ophthalmopathy (dated by TCRdb to the late 2010s). Study-level background: Peripheral blood samples were taken at the time of initial diagnosis, prior to any treatment. Following sampling, methimazole starting at 30 mg daily was given to hyperthyroidism patients, and high-dose intravenous methylprednisolone was given to ophthalmopathy patients. TCR V-J signatures able to tell the groups apart were searched for in a discovery cohort of about a hundred patients, of whom 40 to 45 had Graves' ophthalmopathy and roughly 57 had stable Graves' hyperthyroidism. The 100 discovery patients were randomly split 7:3 into training and test sets. Prospective prediction of ophthalmopathy was tested in an independent validation cohort of 18 to 20 hyperthyroidism patients and around 16 patients who later progressed to ophthalmopathy. According to the paper, TCR Vbeta CDR3 sequencing was carried out on roughly 130 peripheral blood samples, which came from 40 to 45 ophthalmopathy, about 75 hyperthyroidism and roughly 17 progressor patients. In several Graves' hyperthyroidism patients, the study also compared T-cell repertoires from thyroid tissue with T-cell repertoires from blood. Overall study outcomes, separate from this receptor: No statistical method was used to set the sample size in advance, and investigators knew the group allocation. During validation, the model predicted progression to ophthalmopathy a median of around 7 months ahead of onset, with 60% to 71% sensitivity and 72% to 80% specificity. A 13 V-J signature model separated ophthalmopathy from stable hyperthyroidism, with approximately 87% sensitivity and 81.08% specificity in cross-validation and 80%/75% in testing. Blood samples also contained most of the expanded thyroid clonotypes (frequency above 0.001), which suggests that blood repertoires may reflect thyroid immune responses.

This clonotype was recorded many times. Its antigen specificity is not known. Base qualities were left out, and no much larger clone turns up one base away. The TCR beta CDR3 regions were amplified from RNA transcripts. The TCR CDR3 was subjected to a first round of RT-PCR using the HTBI primer set and the Qiagen OneStep RT-PCR kit. Libraries were constructed in a second round of multiplex PCR, after which size selection and purification were performed. Sequencing of the libraries was done on an Illumina HiSeq2000 using paired-end 100 bp reads. Per the authors' processing: SOAPnuke was used to process the raw data, throwing out any read that contained adapters or uncalled bases, had a mean Phred below 15, or lacked an exact constant-primer or identifier match. High-quality paired reads were merged using COPE v1.2.5, and each unique nucleotide sequence was defined as a clonotype. MiTCR v1.1 was used to align the clonotypes against IMGT TRBV, TRBD and TRBJ reference segments. Analysis was restricted to V-J combinations with a frequency above 0.0001, which covered roughly 99% of repertoires. The TCS score was defined as F50 (clonal expansion) divided by E x V (chaos), with BLOSUM62-based TCRdist calculated between CDR3 peptides within each V-J. Welch's t-statistics and random forest reduced around 550 V-J features to 13, which were used in a naive Bayes classifier (R e1071). The Morisita-Horn index was used to measure how similar the thyroid and blood repertoires were. The public sequencing data were trimmed at Q25 with fastp and processed into clonotypes with MiXCR by TCRdb, which kept only in-frame beta chains. Entries that share a CDR3 protein sequence are merged under the most common genes and DNA. The V and J calls come from TCRdb's annotation, not from the publication. This sample comprises fewer than 650,000 distinct CDR3 sequences, 14% to 15% of them detected only once. The ten largest clones add up to about 4.5% of the sample.

V is shortened by 2 bases, J by 9 bases, and the region joining them spans 10 bases. CDR1 is given as SGHDN and CDR2 as FVKESK, both from the germline V gene. Its CDR3 holds 12 amino acids, cysteine through phenylalanine. CDR3 DNA is the only sequence kept; it has 36 bases, read in frame from the first base. In the ophthalmopathy patients, disease was moderately to severely active, with a Clinical Activity Score of 3 or more, a NOSPECS grade of 4 or more, and a duration of less than 3 months. Any patient with an uncontrolled infection, another autoimmune disease, pregnancy or lactation was excluded. Diagnoses were established on the basis of clinical symptoms, serum thyroxine and TRAb, thyroid ultrasound, and orbital computed tomography. PBMCs were separated from under 11 ml of fresh peripheral blood using Ficoll-Paque density gradient centrifugation. Total RNA was extracted with Trizol reagent, and quality was checked on an Agilent 2100 Bioanalyzer.

The rearranged chain carries TRBV14 and TRBJ1-1, and the D gene may be TRBD1, 5 bases matching. The TCR sequence derives from a middle-aged woman with Graves' ophthalmopathy. Sequencing was carried out using blood. The CDR3 region: CASSQTGLKAFF. DNA sequence: TGTGCCAGCAGCCAAACAGGATTAAAAGCTTTCTTT.